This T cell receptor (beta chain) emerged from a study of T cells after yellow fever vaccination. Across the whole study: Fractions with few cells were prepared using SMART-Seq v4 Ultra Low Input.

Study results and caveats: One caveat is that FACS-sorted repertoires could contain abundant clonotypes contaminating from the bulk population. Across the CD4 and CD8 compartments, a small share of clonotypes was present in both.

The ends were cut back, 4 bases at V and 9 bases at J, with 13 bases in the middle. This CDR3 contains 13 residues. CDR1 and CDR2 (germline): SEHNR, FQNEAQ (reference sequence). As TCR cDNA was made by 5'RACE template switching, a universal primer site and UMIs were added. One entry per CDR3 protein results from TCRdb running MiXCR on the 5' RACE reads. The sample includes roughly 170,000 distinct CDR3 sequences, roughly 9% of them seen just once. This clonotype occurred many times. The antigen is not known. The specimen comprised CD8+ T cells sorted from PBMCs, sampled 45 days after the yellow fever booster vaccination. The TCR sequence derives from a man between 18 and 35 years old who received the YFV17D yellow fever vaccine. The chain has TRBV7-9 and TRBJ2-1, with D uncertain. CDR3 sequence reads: CASSSSLVAEQFF. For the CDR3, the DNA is TGTGCCAGCAGCTCGTCCTTAGTTGCTGAGCAGTTCTTC.